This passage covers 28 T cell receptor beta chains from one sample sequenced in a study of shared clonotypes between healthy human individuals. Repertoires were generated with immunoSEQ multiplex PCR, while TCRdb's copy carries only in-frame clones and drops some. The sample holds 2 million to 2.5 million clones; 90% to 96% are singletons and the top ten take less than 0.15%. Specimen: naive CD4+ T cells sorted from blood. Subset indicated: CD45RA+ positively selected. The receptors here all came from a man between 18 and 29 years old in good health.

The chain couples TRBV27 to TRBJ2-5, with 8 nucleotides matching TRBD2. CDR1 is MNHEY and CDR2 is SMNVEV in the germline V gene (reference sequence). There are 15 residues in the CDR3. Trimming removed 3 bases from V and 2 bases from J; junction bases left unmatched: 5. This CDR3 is CASSFWASGQETQYF. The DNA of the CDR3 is TGTGCCAGCAGTTTTTGGGCTAGCGGGCAAGAGACCCAGTACTTC.

For the CDR3, the DNA is TGCGCCAGCAGAAAAGGACTAGCGGGGAGCACAGATACGCAGTATTTT. Protein: CASRKGLAGSTDTQYF. This chain uses TRBV10-2 with TRBJ2-3, with 12 nucleotides matching TRBD2. Germline CDR1 is WSHSY and CDR2 is SAAADI. This CDR3 contains 16 residues. The V segment lost 6 bases and the J segment 0 bases; nucleotides outside the gene matches: 4.

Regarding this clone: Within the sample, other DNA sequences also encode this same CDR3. The CDR3 region has the DNA TGCGCCAGCAGCTTGGGGGCTCACCAAGAGACCCAGTACTTC. It codes for CASSLGAHQETQYF. The rearrangement uses TRBV5-1 and TRBJ2-5; no clear D. The CDR3 runs 14 residues. V was shortened by 0 bases and J by 0 bases, with 6 bases between the two germline ends. Germline V gene lookup returns CDR1 SGHRS and CDR2 YFSETQ.

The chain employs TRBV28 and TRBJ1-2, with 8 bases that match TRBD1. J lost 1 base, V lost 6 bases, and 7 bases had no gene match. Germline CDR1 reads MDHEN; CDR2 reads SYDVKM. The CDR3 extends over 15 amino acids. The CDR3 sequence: CASSYRDRRNYGYTF. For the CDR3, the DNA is TGTGCCAGCAGCTACCGGGACAGGCGTAACTATGGCTACACCTTC.

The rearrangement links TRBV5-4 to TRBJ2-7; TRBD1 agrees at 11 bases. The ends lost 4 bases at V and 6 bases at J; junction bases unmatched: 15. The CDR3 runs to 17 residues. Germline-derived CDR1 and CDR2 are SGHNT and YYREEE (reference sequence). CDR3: CASSLYRPGQGGGEQYF. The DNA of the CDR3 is TGTGCCAGCAGCCTCTATAGACCGGGACAGGGGGGAGGCGAGCAGTACTTC.

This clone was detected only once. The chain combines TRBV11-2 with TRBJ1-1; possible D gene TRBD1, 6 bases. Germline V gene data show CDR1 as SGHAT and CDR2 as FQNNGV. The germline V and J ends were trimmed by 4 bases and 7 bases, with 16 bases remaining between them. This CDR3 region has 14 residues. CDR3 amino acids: CASSSPFGGGEAFF. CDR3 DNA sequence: TGTGCCAGCAGCTCCCCGTTCGGAGGGGGTGAAGCTTTCTTT.

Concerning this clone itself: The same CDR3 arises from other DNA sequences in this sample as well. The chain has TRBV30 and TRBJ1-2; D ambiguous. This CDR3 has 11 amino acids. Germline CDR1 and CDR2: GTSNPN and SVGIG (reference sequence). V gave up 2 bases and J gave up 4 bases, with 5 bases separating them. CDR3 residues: CAWSRSYGYTF. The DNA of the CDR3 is TGTGCCTGGAGTAGATCCTATGGCTACACCTTC.

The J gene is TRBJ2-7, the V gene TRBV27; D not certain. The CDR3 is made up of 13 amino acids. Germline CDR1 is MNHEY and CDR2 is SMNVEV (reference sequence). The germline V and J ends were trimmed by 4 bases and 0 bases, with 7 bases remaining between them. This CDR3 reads CASSSKTSYEQYF. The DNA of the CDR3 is TGTGCCAGCAGTTCAAAGACCTCCTACGAGCAGTACTTC.

CDR3 nucleotide sequence: TGTGCCAGCAGCCCTCGGGCGGGCACGAACACCGGGGAGCTGTTTTTT. Translating gives CASSPRAGTNTGELFF. The chain carries TRBV9 and TRBJ2-2, with D possibly being TRBD2 (5 bases). The CDR3 length is 16 residues. From germline, CDR1 is SGDLS and CDR2 YYNGEE. With 4 bases removed from V and 0 bases from J, the gap between germline ends came to 13 bases.

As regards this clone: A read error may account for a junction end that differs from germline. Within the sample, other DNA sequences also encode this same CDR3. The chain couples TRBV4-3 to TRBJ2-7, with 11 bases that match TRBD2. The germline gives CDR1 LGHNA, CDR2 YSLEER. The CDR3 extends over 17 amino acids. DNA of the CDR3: TGCGCCAGCAGCCAAGGGGCCACTAGCGGGAGTTCCCACGAGCAGTACTTT. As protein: CASSQGATSGSSHEQYF.

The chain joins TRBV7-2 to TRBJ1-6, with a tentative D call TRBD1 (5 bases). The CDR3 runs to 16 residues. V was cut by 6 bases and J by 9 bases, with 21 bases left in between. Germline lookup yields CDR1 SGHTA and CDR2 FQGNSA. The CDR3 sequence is CASSREAGTPSSPLHF. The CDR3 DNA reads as TGTGCCAGCAGTCGAGAAGCAGGGACCCCCAGTTCACCCCTCCACTTT.

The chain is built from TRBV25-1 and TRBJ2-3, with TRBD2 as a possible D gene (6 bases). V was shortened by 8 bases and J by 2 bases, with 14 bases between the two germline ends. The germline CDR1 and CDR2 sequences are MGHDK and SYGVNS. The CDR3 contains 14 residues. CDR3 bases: TGTGCCAGCGGCCGGGACTCAAACACAGATACGCAGTATTTT. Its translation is CASGRDSNTDTQYF.

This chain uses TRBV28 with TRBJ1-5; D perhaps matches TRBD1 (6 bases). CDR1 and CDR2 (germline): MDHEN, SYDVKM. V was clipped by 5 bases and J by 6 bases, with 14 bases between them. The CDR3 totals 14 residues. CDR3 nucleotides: TGTGCCAGCAGTCCCCCGGGGGCAGGTCAGCCCCAGCATTTT. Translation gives CASSPPGAGQPQHF.

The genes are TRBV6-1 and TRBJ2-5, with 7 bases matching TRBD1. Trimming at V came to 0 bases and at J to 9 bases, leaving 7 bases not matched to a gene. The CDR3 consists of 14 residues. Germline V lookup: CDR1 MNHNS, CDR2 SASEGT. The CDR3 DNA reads TGTGCCAGCAGTGAAGCGCTACAAGGGGGCTCCCAGTACTTC. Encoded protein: CASSEALQGGSQYF.

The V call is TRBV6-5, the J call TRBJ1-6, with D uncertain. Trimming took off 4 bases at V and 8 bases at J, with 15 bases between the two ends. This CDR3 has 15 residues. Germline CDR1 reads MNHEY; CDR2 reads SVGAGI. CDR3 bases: TGTGCCAGCAGTTCCGACACACGATCGGATTCACCCCTCCACTTT. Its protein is CASSSDTRSDSPLHF.

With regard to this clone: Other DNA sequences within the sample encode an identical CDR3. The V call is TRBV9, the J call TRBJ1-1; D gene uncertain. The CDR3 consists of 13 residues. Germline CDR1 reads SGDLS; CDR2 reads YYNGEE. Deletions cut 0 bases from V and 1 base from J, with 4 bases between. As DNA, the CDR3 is TGTGCCAGCAGCGTAGGTACGAACACTGAAGCTTTCTTT. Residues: CASSVGTNTEAFF.

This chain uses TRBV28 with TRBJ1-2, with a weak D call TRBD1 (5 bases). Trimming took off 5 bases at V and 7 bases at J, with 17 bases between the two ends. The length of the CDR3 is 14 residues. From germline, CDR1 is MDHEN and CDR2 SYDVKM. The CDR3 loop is CASSTHAGTSGYTF. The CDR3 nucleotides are TGTGCCAGCAGTACCCACGCCGGGACGTCTGGCTACACCTTC.

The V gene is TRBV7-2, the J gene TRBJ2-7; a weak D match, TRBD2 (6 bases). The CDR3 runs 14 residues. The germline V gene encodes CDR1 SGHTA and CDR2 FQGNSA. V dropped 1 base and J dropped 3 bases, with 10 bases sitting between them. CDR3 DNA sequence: TGTGCCAGCAGCTTAGTGACGGGGGACTACGAGCAGTACTTC. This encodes CASSLVTGDYEQYF. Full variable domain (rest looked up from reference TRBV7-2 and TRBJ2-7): GAGVSQSPSNKVTEKGKDVELRCDPISGHTALYWYRQSLGQGLEFLIYFQGNSAPDKSGLPSDRFSAERTGGSVSTLTIQRTQQEDSAVYLCASSLVTGDYEQYFGPGTRLTVT.

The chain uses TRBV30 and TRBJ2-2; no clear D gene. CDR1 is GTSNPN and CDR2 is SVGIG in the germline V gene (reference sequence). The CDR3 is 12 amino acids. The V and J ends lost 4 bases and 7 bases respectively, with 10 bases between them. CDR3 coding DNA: TGTGCCTGGAATAGGTTTTACGGGGAGCTGTTTTTT. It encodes CAWNRFYGELFF.

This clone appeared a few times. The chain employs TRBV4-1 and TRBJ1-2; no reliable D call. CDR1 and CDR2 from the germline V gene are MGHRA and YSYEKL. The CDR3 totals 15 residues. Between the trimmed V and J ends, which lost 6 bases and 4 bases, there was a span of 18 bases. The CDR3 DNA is TGCGCCAGCAGGGCCTCCACAGCCTCTAGCTATGGCTACACCTTC. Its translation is CASRASTASSYGYTF.

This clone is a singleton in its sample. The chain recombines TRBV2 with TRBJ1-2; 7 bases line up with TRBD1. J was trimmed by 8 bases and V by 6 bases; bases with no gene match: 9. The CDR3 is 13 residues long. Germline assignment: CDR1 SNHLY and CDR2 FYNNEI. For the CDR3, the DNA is TGTGCCAGCAGCCTCGGACAGGTATTCGGCTACACCTTC. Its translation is CASSLGQVFGYTF. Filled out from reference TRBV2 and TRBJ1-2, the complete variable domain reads EPEVTQTPSHQVTQMGQEVILRCVPISNHLYFYWYRQILGQKVEFLVSFYNNEISEKSEIFDDQFSVERPDGSNFTLKIRSTKLEDSAMYFCASSLGQVFGYTFGSGTRLTVV.

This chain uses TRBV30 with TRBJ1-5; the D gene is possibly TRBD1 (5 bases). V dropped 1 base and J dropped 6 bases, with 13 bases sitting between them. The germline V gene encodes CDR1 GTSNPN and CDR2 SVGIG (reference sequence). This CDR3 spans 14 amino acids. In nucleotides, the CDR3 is TGTGCCTGGAGTGACGCAGGGAGCGGTCAGCCCCAGCATTTT. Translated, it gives CAWSDAGSGQPQHF. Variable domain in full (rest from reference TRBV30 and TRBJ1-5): SQTIHQWPATLVQPVGSPLSLECTVEGTSNPNLYWYRQAAGRGLQLLFYSVGIGQISSEVPQNLSASRPQDRQFILSSKKLLLSDSGFYLCAWSDAGSGQPQHFGDGTRLSIL.

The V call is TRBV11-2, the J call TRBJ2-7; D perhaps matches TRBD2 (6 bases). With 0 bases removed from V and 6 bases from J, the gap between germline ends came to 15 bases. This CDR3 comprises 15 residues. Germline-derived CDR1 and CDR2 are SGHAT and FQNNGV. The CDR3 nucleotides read TGTGCCAGCAGCTTAGAGGCAGGGAAGGGAGGCGAGCAGTACTTC. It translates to CASSLEAGKGGEQYF. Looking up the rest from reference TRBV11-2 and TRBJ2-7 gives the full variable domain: EAGVAQSPRYKIIEKRQSVAFWCNPISGHATLYWYQQILGQGPKLLIQFQNNGVVDDSQLPKDRFSAERLKGVDSTLKIQPAKLEDSAVYLCASSLEAGKGGEQYFGPGTRLTVT.

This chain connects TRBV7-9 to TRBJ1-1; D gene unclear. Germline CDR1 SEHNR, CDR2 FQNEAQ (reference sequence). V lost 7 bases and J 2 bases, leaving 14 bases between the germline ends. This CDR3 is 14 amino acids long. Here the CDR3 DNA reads TGTGCCAGCACCGATAGGACGGATAACACTGAAGCTTTCTTT. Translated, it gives CASTDRTDNTEAFF.

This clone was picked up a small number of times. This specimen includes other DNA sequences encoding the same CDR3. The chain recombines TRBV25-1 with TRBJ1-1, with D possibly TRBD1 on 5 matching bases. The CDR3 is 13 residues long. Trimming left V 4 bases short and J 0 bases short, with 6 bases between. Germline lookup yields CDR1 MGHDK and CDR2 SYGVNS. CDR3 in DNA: TGTGCCAGCAGTGGACAGATGAACACTGAAGCTTTCTTT. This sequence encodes CASSGQMNTEAFF.

CDR3 nucleotides: TGTGCCTGGAGTAAGGGGGGAGGCTACACCTTC. It specifies CAWSKGGGYTF. The V call is TRBV30, the J call TRBJ1-2, with D possibly being TRBD1 (6 bases). V was cut by 2 bases and J by 8 bases, with 9 bases left in between. The CDR3 loop spans 11 amino acids. Germline V gene data show CDR1 as GTSNPN and CDR2 as SVGIG (reference sequence).

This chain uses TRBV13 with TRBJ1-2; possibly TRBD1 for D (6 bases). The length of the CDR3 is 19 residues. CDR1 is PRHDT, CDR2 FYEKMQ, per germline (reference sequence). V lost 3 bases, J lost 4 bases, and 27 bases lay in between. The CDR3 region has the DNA TGTGCCAGCAGCTTCCACCTCCTTCAGGGGAACGGGAAGGGCTATGGCTACACCTTC. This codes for CASSFHLLQGNGKGYGYTF. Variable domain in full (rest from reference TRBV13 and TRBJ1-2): AAGVIQSPRHLIKEKRETATLKCYPIPRHDTVYWYQQGPGQDPQFLISFYEKMQSDKGSIPDRFSAQQFSDYHSELNMSSLELGDSALYFCASSFHLLQGNGKGYGYTFGSGTRLTVV.

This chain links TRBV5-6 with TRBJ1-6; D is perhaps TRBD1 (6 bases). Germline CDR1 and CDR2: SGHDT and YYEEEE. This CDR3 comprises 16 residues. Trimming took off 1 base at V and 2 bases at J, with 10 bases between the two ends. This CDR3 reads CASSLTGSTYNSPLHF. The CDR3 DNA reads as TGTGCCAGCAGCTTGACAGGGAGCACCTATAATTCACCCCTCCACTTT.